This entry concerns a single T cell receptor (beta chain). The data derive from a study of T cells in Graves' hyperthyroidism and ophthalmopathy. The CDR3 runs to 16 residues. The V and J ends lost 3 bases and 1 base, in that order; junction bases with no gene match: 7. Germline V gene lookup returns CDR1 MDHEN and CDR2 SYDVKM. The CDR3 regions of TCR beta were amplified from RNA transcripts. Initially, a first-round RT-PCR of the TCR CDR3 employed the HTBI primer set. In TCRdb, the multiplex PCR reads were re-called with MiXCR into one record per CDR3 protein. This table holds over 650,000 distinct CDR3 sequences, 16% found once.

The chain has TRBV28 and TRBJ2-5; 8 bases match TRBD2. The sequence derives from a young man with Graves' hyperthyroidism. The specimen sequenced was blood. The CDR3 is CASSFGGGGIQETQYF. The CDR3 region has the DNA TGTGCCAGCAGTTTCGGGGGGGGGGGGATCCAAGAGACCCAGTACTTC.